The 16 T cell receptor beta chains given below trace back to one sample, sequenced in a study of cytomegalovirus exposure and HLA in healthy donors. Assay used: immunoSEQ multiplex PCR; TCRdb lists only in-frame clones, some missing. The table shows some 260,000 clones, with roughly 88% occurring only once. The material sequenced was PBMCs. The receptors were gathered from a woman in her 30s in good health and CMV-seronegative.

The chain joins TRBV5-5 to TRBJ2-2; TRBD1 matches 10 bases. This CDR3 contains 17 residues. J lost 6 bases, V lost 0 bases, and 8 bases had no gene match. The germline V gene has CDR1 SGHKS and CDR2 YYEKEE (reference sequence). The CDR3 DNA reads as TGTGCCAGCAGCTTGGGACAGGGGGCCCTCGGAGCCGGGGAGCTGTTTTTT. Amino acids: CASSLGQGALGAGELFF.

This chain links TRBV2 with TRBJ2-7, with 14 bases matching TRBD2. Germline trimming cut 6 bases from V and 0 bases from J; bases unmatched to any gene: 4. Germline V CDR1 and CDR2: SNHLY, FYNNEI. This CDR3 contains 16 residues. The CDR3 region is CASRTSGRGSSYEQYF. CDR3 DNA: TGTGCCAGCAGGACTAGCGGGAGGGGGAGCTCCTACGAGCAGTACTTC.

This clone appeared once. The chain uses TRBV19 and TRBJ2-7; 7 nucleotides agree with TRBD1. Trimming removed 4 bases from V and 1 base from J; junction bases left unmatched: 4. There are 14 residues in the CDR3. Per germline, CDR1 LNHDA and CDR2 SQIVND (reference sequence). The CDR3 DNA reads as TGTGCCAGTAGTACCGGGACAGCTTCCTACGAGCAGTACTTC. Translating gives CASSTGTASYEQYF. The variable domain in full, with the rest retrieved from reference TRBV19 and TRBJ2-7, is DGGITQSPKYLFRKEGQNVTLSCEQNLNHDAMYWYRQDPGQGLRLIYYSQIVNDFQKGDIAEGYSVSREKKESFPLTVTSAQKNPTAFYLCASSTGTASYEQYFGPGTRLTVT.

J is TRBJ2-7 and V is TRBV28, with 9 positions matching TRBD1. CDR1 and CDR2 from the germline V gene are MDHEN and SYDVKM. Trimming took 6 bases from V and 9 from J; bases not matched to a gene: 27. This CDR3 region has 19 residues. The CDR3: CASRPNFRDRVWRMIGQYF. In DNA form, the CDR3 reads TGTGCCAGCAGACCGAATTTCCGGGACAGGGTATGGCGGATGATAGGGCAGTACTTC.

V gene TRBV5-4 combines with J gene TRBJ2-1, with D possibly TRBD2 on 6 matching bases. CDR1 and CDR2 from the germline V gene are SGHNT and YYREEE (reference sequence). The CDR3 sequence is 14 residues long. The V end lost 4 bases, the J end lost 6 bases, and 14 bases lay between the germline ends. The CDR3 nucleotides read TGTGCCAGCAGCGAACCGGACGGGGGCAATGAGCAGTTCTTC. Protein: CASSEPDGGNEQFF.

J is TRBJ2-5 and V is TRBV5-1, with D uncertain. From germline, CDR1 is SGHRS and CDR2 YFSETQ. The CDR3 has 15 residues. V was trimmed by 4 bases and J by 2 bases, leaving 15 bases between them. The CDR3 DNA is TGCGCCAGCAGCCCTGACCGGCCCACACAAGAGACCCAGTACTTC. Translating gives CASSPDRPTQETQYF.

This clone was seen once. This chain links TRBV4-1 with TRBJ2-7; D may be TRBD1 (6 bases). Germline values: CDR1 MGHRA, CDR2 YSYEKL. The CDR3 totals 15 residues. Trimming cost V 4 bases and J 6 bases, with 19 bases left between them. DNA of the CDR3: TGCGCCAGCAGCCCCCGGGACAAGGGATCTAGCGAGCAGTACTTC. This encodes CASSPRDKGSSEQYF.

This rearrangement joins TRBV27 to TRBJ2-5; 12 bases match TRBD2. Germline V CDR1 and CDR2: MNHEY, SMNVEV (reference sequence). The CDR3 is made up of 12 amino acids. V lost 4 bases to trimming and J lost 11 bases; unmatched junction nucleotides: 2. This CDR3 is CASSSGLAGQYF. Here the CDR3 DNA reads TGTGCCAGCAGTTCAGGACTAGCGGGACAGTACTTC.

The CDR3 region is CASSSLGQGGETQYF. CDR3 DNA: TGTGCCAGCAGCTCTCTGGGACAGGGGGGAGAGACCCAGTACTTC. The rearrangement links TRBV13 to TRBJ2-5; 11 bases map to TRBD1. V dropped 4 bases and J dropped 4; count of bases not matched to a gene: 5. Germline V gene data show CDR1 as PRHDT and CDR2 as FYEKMQ (reference sequence). The CDR3 consists of 15 residues. The full variable domain, in which reference TRBV13 and TRBJ2-5 provide the parts outside the CDR3, is AAGVIQSPRHLIKEKRETATLKCYPIPRHDTVYWYQQGPGQDPQFLISFYEKMQSDKGSIPDRFSAQQFSDYHSELNMSSLELGDSALYFCASSSLGQGGETQYFGPGTRLLVL.

The chain has TRBV12-5 and TRBJ2-2, with 10 bases matching TRBD2. CDR3 length: 15 residues. The germline gives CDR1 LGHNT, CDR2 FRNRAP. The V segment lost 4 bases and the J segment 3 bases; nucleotides outside the gene matches: 2. The CDR3 here is CASGSLAGDTGELFF. CDR3 DNA: TGTGCTAGTGGTTCCCTAGCGGGAGACACCGGGGAGCTGTTTTTT.

The chain carries TRBV7-3 and TRBJ2-3; D not certain. This CDR3 has 16 amino acids. Germline CDR1 SGHTA, CDR2 FQGTGA. V lost 1 base to trimming and J lost 0 bases, with 11 bases between them. The CDR3 sequence: CASSLMSGSSTDTQYF. CDR3 coding DNA: TGTGCCAGCAGCTTAATGTCCGGGTCTAGCACAGATACGCAGTATTTT.

The J gene is TRBJ2-2, the V gene TRBV10-3; 10 nucleotides align to TRBD2. The CDR3 is made up of 16 amino acids. CDR1 and CDR2 (germline): ENHRY, SYGVKD. The J segment lost 5 bases and the V segment lost 0 bases, leaving 3 bases of the junction unmatched. The CDR3: CAISESPSGGTGELFF. CDR3 DNA: TGTGCCATCAGTGAGTCGCCTAGCGGGGGAACCGGGGAGCTGTTTTTT.

The rearrangement joins TRBV28 to TRBJ1-1, with a weak D call TRBD1 (5 bases). This CDR3 contains 14 residues. V lost 4 bases, J lost 1 base, and 10 bases lay in between. CDR1 is MDHEN, CDR2 SYDVKM, per germline. The CDR3 nucleotides read TGTGCCAGCAGTTCGACAGCCCAGAACACTGAAGCTTTCTTT. This sequence encodes CASSSTAQNTEAFF.

The chain employs TRBV29-1 and TRBJ1-2; tentatively, D is TRBD1 (6 bases). The CDR3 totals 11 residues. Germline V gives CDR1 SQVTM, CDR2 ANQGSEA. V gave up 7 bases and J gave up 6 bases, with 12 bases separating them. The CDR3 region has the DNA TGCAGCGCTACAGGGAGGGATGGCTACACCTTC. Its protein is CSATGRDGYTF.

The chain employs TRBV28 and TRBJ1-2; 8 bases map to TRBD1. Germline CDR1 is MDHEN and CDR2 is SYDVKM. J was trimmed by 5 bases and V by 2 bases; bases with no gene match: 4. The CDR3 spans 14 residues. The CDR3 DNA is TGTGCCAGCAGTTTAAGGGGACAGGAATATGGCTACACCTTC. It translates to CASSLRGQEYGYTF.

The rearrangement uses TRBV5-6 and TRBJ2-7; D perhaps matches TRBD1 (6 bases). Germline V gene sequence: CDR1 SGHDT, CDR2 YYEEEE. The CDR3 contains 16 residues. Trimming removed 1 base from V and 2 bases from J, with 16 bases in between. The CDR3 DNA reads as TGTGCCAGCAGCTTGTTCCAGGGGACCGCCGCCTACGAGCAGTACTTC. Amino acids: CASSLFQGTAAYEQYF. Drawing the rest from reference TRBV5-6 and TRBJ2-7, the complete variable domain is DAGVTQSPTHLIKTRGQQVTLRCSPKSGHDTVSWYQQALGQGPQFIFQYYEEEERQRGNFPDRFSGHQFPNYSSELNVNALLLGDSALYLCASSLFQGTAAYEQYFGPGTRLTVT.